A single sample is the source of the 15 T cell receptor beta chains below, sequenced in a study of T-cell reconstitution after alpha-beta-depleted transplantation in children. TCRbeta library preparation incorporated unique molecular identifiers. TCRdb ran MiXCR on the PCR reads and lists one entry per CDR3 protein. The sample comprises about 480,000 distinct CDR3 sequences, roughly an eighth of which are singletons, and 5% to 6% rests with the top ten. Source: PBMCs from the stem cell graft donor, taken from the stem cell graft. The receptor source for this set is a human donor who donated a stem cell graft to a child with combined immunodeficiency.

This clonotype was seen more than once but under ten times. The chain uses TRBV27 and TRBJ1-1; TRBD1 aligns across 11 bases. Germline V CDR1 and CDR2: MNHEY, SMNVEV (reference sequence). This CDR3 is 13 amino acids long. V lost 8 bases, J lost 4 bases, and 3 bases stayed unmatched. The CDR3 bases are TGTGCCAGCGGACAGGGGGCGGGCACTGAAGCTTTCTTT. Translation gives CASGQGAGTEAFF.

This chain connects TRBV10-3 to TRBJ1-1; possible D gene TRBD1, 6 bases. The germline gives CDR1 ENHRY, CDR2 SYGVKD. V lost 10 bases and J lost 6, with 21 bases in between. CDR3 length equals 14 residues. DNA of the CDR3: TGTGCCACTGTGAGGACAGCGATTCCTCCTGAAGCTTTCTTT. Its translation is CATVRTAIPPEAFF.

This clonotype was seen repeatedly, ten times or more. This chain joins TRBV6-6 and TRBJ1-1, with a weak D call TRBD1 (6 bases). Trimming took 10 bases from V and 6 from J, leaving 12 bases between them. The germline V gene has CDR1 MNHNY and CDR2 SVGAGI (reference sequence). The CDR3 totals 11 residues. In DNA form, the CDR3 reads TGTGCCATCAGGAGGGGGGCTGAAGCTTTCTTT. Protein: CAIRRGAEAFF.

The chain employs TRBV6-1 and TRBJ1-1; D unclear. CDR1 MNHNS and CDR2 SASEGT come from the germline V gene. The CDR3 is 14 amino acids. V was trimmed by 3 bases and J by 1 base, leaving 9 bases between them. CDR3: CASSDRTQNTEAFF. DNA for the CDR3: TGTGCCAGCAGTGATCGGACTCAGAACACTGAAGCTTTCTTT.

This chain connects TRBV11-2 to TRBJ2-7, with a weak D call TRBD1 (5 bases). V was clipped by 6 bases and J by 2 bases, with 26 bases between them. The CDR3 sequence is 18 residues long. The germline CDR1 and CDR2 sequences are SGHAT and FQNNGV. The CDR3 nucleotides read TGTGCCAGCAGTTCCGTGGCCAAAGGGCAGGGTTTGACCTACGAGCAGTACTTC. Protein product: CASSSVAKGQGLTYEQYF.

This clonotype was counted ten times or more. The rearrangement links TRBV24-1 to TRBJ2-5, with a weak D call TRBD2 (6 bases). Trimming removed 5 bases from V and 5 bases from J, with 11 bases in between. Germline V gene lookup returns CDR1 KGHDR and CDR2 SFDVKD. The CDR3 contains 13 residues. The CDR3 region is CATSGLDGETQYF. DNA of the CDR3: TGTGCCACCAGTGGACTAGACGGGGAGACCCAGTACTTC.

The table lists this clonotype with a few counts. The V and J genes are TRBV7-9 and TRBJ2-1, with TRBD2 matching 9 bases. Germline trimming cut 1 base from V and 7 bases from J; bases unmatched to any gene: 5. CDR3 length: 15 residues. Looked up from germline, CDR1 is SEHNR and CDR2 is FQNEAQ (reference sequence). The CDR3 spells CASSLDSGRRNEQFF. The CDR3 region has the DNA TGTGCCAGCAGCTTAGACAGCGGGAGGAGGAATGAGCAGTTCTTC.

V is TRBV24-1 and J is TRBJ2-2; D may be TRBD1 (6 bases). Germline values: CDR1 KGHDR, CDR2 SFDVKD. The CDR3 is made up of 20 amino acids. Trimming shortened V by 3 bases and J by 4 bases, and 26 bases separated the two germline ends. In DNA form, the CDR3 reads TGTGCCACCAGTGATCTACATGGCCCTGGACAGCCCCGGAGCACCGGGGAGCTGTTTTTT. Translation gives CATSDLHGPGQPRSTGELFF.

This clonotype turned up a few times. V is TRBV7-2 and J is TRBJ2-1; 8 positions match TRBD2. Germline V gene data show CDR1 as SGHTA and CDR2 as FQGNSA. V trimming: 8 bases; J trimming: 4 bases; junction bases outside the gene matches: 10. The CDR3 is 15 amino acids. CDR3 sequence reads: CASRTEPGGYNEQFF. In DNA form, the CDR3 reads TGTGCCAGCCGCACCGAGCCGGGGGGGTACAATGAGCAGTTCTTC.

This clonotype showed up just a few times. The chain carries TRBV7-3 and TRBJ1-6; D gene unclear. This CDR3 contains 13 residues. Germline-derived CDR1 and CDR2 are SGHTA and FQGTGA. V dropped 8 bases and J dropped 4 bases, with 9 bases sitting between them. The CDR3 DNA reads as TGTGCCAGCGGGCGCAGGTATAATTCACCCCTCCACTTT. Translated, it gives CASGRRYNSPLHF.

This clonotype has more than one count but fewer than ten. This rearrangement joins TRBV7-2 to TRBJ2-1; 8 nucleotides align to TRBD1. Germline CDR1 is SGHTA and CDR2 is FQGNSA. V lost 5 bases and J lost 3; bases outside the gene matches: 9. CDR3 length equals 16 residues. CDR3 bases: TGTGCCAGCAGCACCGAGGGACAGGTGCTCTACAATGAGCAGTTCTTC. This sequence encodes CASSTEGQVLYNEQFF.

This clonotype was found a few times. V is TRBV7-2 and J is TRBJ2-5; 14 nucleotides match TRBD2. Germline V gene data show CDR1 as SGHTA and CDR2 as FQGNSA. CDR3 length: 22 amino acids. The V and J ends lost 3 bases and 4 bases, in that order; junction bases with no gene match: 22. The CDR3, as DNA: TGTGCCAGCAGCTTCCGGTTGGGGGCCCGGACTAGCGGGAGGTTTTCGGGAGAGACCCAGTACTTC. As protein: CASSFRLGARTSGRFSGETQYF.

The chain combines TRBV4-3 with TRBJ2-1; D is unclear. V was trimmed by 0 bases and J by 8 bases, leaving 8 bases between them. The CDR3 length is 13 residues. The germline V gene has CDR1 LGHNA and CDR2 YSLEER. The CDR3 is CASSQDYPDEQFF. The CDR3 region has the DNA TGCGCCAGCAGCCAAGATTACCCCGATGAGCAGTTCTTC.

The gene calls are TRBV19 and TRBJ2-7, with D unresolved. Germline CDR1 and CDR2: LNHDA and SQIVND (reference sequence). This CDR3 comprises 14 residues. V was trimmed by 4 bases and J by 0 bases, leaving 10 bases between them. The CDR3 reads CASSNPGYSYEQYF. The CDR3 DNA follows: TGTGCCAGTAGTAATCCGGGCTACTCCTACGAGCAGTACTTC.

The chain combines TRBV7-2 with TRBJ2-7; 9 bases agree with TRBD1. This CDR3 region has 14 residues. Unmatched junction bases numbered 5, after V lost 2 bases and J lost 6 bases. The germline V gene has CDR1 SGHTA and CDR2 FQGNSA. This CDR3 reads CASSLSTGGAEQYF. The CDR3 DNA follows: TGTGCCAGCAGCTTAAGCACAGGGGGCGCCGAGCAGTACTTC.